This TCR beta chain was sequenced during a study of PD-1 blockade in classical Hodgkin lymphoma. Germline CDR1 and CDR2: LGHNA and YNFKEQ. The ends were cut back, 8 bases at V and 1 base at J, with 12 bases in the middle. The CDR3 length is 14 residues. Points from the study as a whole: Newly diagnosed patients had baseline TCR diversity that was reportedly lower than that of healthy donors.

Time point noted: newly diagnosed, previously untreated cHL patient sample. Notes on this clone: Its matching antigen is unknown.

Here immunoSEQ multiplex PCR was the method, and the copy in TCRdb shows in-frame clones only, minus some. Of some 49,000 clones listed, roughly 88% were seen once; the top ten hold around 5.1%. The sample taken for sequencing was peripheral blood mononuclear cells (PBMCs). The chain joins TRBV4-2 to TRBJ1-3; D gene unclear. This sequence originates from a human donor with classical Hodgkin lymphoma. The CDR3 bases are TGTGCCAGCGGCCTAGGAGGATCTGGAAACACCATATATTTT. This sequence encodes CASGLGGSGNTIYF.